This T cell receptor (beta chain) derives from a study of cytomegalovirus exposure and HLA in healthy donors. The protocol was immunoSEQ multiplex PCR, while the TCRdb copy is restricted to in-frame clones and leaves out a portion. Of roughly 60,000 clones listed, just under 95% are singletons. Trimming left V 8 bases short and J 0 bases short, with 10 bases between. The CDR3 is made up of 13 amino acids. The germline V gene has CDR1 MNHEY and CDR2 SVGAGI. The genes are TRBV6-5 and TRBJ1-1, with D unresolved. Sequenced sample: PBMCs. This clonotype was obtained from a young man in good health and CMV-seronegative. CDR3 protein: CASSGSLNTEAFF. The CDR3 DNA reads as TGTGCCAGCTCGGGGTCCTTGAACACTGAAGCTTTCTTT.